This T cell receptor (beta chain) was identified during a study of T cell responses to AZD1222 COVID-19 vaccine. The data were produced by immunoSEQ multiplex PCR, yet TCRdb's version contains in-frame clones alone and is incomplete. Altogether 150,000 or so clones are present, over 75% being singletons, with the ten largest covering approximately 1.5%. CDR3 length equals 18 residues. The TCR comes from an adult in good health. V is TRBV21-1 and J is TRBJ2-1; the table's D call, TRBD2, was not checked against the DNA. TRBV21-1 is given as a pseudogene. Here the sequenced sample was peripheral blood, taken on day 0 of AZD1222 vaccination. For the CDR3, the DNA is TGTGCCAGCAGCCCACCCTTAGGTAGCGGGAGCTCCTACAATGAGCAGTTCTTC. Its protein product is CASSPPLGSGSSYNEQFF.